Shown below are 23 T cell receptor beta chains from a single sample sequenced in a study of blood T cell repertoires in COVID-19. Method: immunoSEQ multiplex PCR; TCRdb's copy keeps in-frame clones and lacks some. The sample consists of about 200,000 clones, 85% of them appearing once. The sequencing input was peripheral blood. Source of these receptors: an older woman with COVID-19, enrolled during active disease.

This chain joins TRBV4-2 and TRBJ1-2; TRBD1 might be the D (5 bases). The V and J ends lost 1 base and 8 bases respectively, with 17 bases between them. The CDR3 sequence is 15 residues long. Germline CDR1 and CDR2: LGHNA and YNFKEQ. The CDR3 DNA reads TGTGCCAGCAGCCAAGTTACCCGCGGGGCAGAAGGCTACACCTTC. Its protein product is CASSQVTRGAEGYTF.

The rearrangement uses TRBV6-5 and TRBJ1-2, with a possible D match to TRBD1 (5 bases). The V end lost 2 bases, the J end lost 6 bases, and 10 bases lay between the germline ends. The CDR3 spans 13 residues. Germline V gives CDR1 MNHEY, CDR2 SVGAGI. CDR3 residues: CASSYAGYDGYTF. The DNA for the CDR3 is TGTGCCAGCAGTTACGCAGGGTATGATGGCTACACCTTC.

This clone has only a few counts. The chain uses TRBV27 and TRBJ1-2; D ambiguous. V lost 2 bases to trimming and J lost 4 bases, with 8 bases between them. Per the germline V gene, CDR1 is MNHEY and CDR2 is SMNVEV (reference sequence). The CDR3 sequence is 13 residues long. The CDR3, as DNA: TGTGCCAGCAGTTTACTTGGCAGCTATGGCTACACCTTC. Translating it yields CASSLLGSYGYTF.

The chain combines TRBV2 with TRBJ1-5; TRBD1 matches at 7 bases. J lost 2 bases, V lost 4 bases, and 14 bases had no gene match. CDR1 is SNHLY, CDR2 FYNNEI, per germline. The CDR3 runs to 18 residues. CDR3 nucleotide sequence: TGTGCCAGCAGTGGGACGACAGGGTTGAGGTTACGCAATCAGCCCCAGCATTTT. This sequence encodes CASSGTTGLRLRNQPQHF. Looking up the rest from reference TRBV2 and TRBJ1-5 gives the full variable domain: EPEVTQTPSHQVTQMGQEVILRCVPISNHLYFYWYRQILGQKVEFLVSFYNNEISEKSEIFDDQFSVERPDGSNFTLKIRSTKLEDSAMYFCASSGTTGLRLRNQPQHFGDGTRLSIL.

J is TRBJ1-1 and V is TRBV28, with 7 bases matching TRBD1. The V segment lost 6 bases and the J segment 0 bases; nucleotides outside the gene matches: 10. This CDR3 is 16 amino acids long. Germline-derived CDR1 and CDR2 are MDHEN and SYDVKM. CDR3 coding DNA: TGTGCCAGCAGGACGCGTAGGGGGCGGTTGAACACTGAAGCTTTCTTT. It codes for CASRTRRGRLNTEAFF.

This chain links TRBV5-4 with TRBJ1-1; D gene ambiguous. This CDR3 spans 15 amino acids. Germline V CDR1 and CDR2: SGHNT, YYREEE (reference sequence). Trimming removed 1 base at V and 1 base at J, with 11 bases between. CDR3 amino acids: CASSLYDTKNTEAFF. CDR3 nucleotides: TGTGCCAGCAGCTTGTACGACACGAAGAACACTGAAGCTTTCTTT. The full variable domain, with the rest looked up from reference TRBV5-4 and TRBJ1-1, is ETGVTQSPTHLIKTRGQQVTLRCSSQSGHNTVSWYQQALGQGPQFIFQYYREEENGRGNFPPRFSGLQFPNYSSELNVNALELDDSALYLCASSLYDTKNTEAFFGQGTRLTVV.

This clone has just one count. The chain couples TRBV7-2 to TRBJ1-5, with D maybe TRBD1 (5 bases). Germline CDR1 is SGHTA and CDR2 is FQGNSA. CDR3 length: 11 amino acids. V was trimmed by 3 bases and J by 9 bases, leaving 6 bases between them. The CDR3 is CASSLGGPQHF. The CDR3 bases are TGTGCCAGCAGCTTGGGGGGGCCCCAGCATTTT.

V usage is TRBV10-2 and J usage is TRBJ2-3; TRBD2 aligns across 7 bases. CDR1 is WSHSY, CDR2 SAAADI, per germline. The CDR3 sequence is 17 residues long. J lost 3 bases, V lost 0 bases, and 9 bases had no gene match. The CDR3 is CASSESGVASGTDTQYF. The CDR3 nucleotides read TGCGCCAGCAGTGAGTCGGGTGTGGCTAGCGGAACAGATACGCAGTATTTT.

The genes are TRBV11-2 and TRBJ1-4; possible D gene TRBD1, 6 bases. This CDR3 spans 14 amino acids. The V end lost 5 bases, the J end lost 3 bases, and 10 bases lay between the germline ends. Germline V CDR1 and CDR2: SGHAT, FQNNGV. CDR3 sequence (DNA): TGTGCCAGCAGCAGAAGGACAGCTAATGAAAAACTGTTTTTT. Its translation is CASSRRTANEKLFF.

This chain uses TRBV14 with TRBJ1-2, with a possible D match to TRBD1 (6 bases). Trimming pared 6 bases from V and 4 bases from J, leaving 15 bases between. Germline CDR1 SGHDN, CDR2 FVKESK. This CDR3 is 14 amino acids long. CDR3 sequence reads: CASSQNRAAYGYTF. The DNA of the CDR3 is TGTGCCAGCAGTCAAAACAGGGCTGCCTATGGCTACACCTTC.

The rearrangement links TRBV2 to TRBJ2-3; 13 bases line up with TRBD2. This CDR3 region has 15 residues. In germline, CDR1 is SNHLY, CDR2 FYNNEI. V gave up 8 bases and J gave up 3 bases; unmatched junction bases: 5. The CDR3 sequence: CASETSGGWTDTQYF. Here the CDR3 DNA reads TGTGCCAGCGAGACTAGCGGGGGGTGGACAGATACGCAGTATTTT.

The J gene is TRBJ1-5, the V gene TRBV5-1; 8 bases fit TRBD1. Per the germline V gene, CDR1 is SGHRS and CDR2 is YFSETQ. The V segment lost 4 bases and the J segment 5 bases; nucleotides outside the gene matches: 8. The length of the CDR3 is 15 residues. CDR3 nucleotide sequence: TGCGCCAGCAGCCCCGGGACAGGCGAAGATCAGCCCCAGCATTTT. Amino acids: CASSPGTGEDQPQHF.

The chain is built from TRBV10-3 and TRBJ2-1; 9 bases align to TRBD2. CDR3 size: 12 residues. The V and J ends lost 2 bases and 10 bases, in that order; junction bases with no gene match: 0. In germline, CDR1 is ENHRY, CDR2 SYGVKD. CDR3 protein: CAISEGLAEQFF. The CDR3 DNA reads TGTGCCATCAGTGAGGGACTAGCGGAGCAGTTCTTC.

With respect to this clone: The same CDR3 is also encoded by other DNA sequences in this sample. The chain combines TRBV5-4 with TRBJ1-2; D unresolved. The CDR3 totals 13 residues. The germline V gene has CDR1 SGHNT and CDR2 YYREEE (reference sequence). V gave up 4 bases and J gave up 0 bases, with 7 bases separating them. CDR3: CASSRQANYGYTF. The DNA for the CDR3 is TGTGCCAGCAGCCGGCAGGCTAACTATGGCTACACCTTC.

The V call is TRBV27, the J call TRBJ1-5; the match to TRBD1 covers 7 bases. CDR1 and CDR2 from the germline V gene are MNHEY and SMNVEV (reference sequence). The CDR3 covers 16 residues. J lost 0 bases, V lost 5 bases, and 7 bases had no gene match. Written as DNA, the CDR3 is TGTGCCAGCAGTCCAGGGACAGTTTATAGCAATCAGCCCCAGCATTTT. Translating it yields CASSPGTVYSNQPQHF.

In its sample, this clone was seen once. The CDR3 spells CASSFSGTSNLRVQYF. The CDR3 nucleotides read TGTGCCAGCAGCTTCTCCGGGACTAGCAATCTGAGGGTTCAGTACTTC. The V and J genes are TRBV11-3 and TRBJ2-4; 9 nucleotides line up with TRBD2. Germline lookup yields CDR1 SGHNT and CDR2 YENEEA. The V segment lost 3 bases and the J segment 11 bases; nucleotides outside the gene matches: 14. The length of the CDR3 is 16 residues.

The chain couples TRBV7-3 to TRBJ2-7; TRBD1 agrees at 11 bases. The CDR3 has 15 amino acids. The germline V gene has CDR1 SGHTA and CDR2 FQGTGA. V shed 6 bases, J shed 5 bases, and the junction held 9 bases outside the gene matches. This CDR3 is CASSPTGTGGDEQYF. CDR3 coding DNA: TGTGCCAGCAGTCCGACCGGGACAGGGGGAGACGAGCAGTACTTC.

The chain carries TRBV5-4 and TRBJ1-1, with D hard to call. Germline V CDR1 and CDR2: SGHNT, YYREEE (reference sequence). Deletions cut 5 bases from V and 3 bases from J, with 14 bases between. This CDR3 is built from 14 residues. The chain's CDR3 is CASRAGEPDTEAFF. The CDR3 coding sequence is TGTGCCAGCAGAGCGGGCGAGCCGGACACTGAAGCTTTCTTT.

The chain carries TRBV11-2 and TRBJ1-6; D is possibly TRBD1 (5 bases). CDR1 and CDR2 from the germline V gene are SGHAT and FQNNGV. V lost 6 bases, J lost 7 bases, and 7 bases lay in between. The CDR3 runs to 12 residues. The CDR3 here is CASSPGNSPLHF. The DNA for the CDR3 is TGTGCCAGCAGTCCAGGGAATTCACCCCTCCACTTT. The full variable domain, completed using reference TRBV11-2 and TRBJ1-6, is EAGVAQSPRYKIIEKRQSVAFWCNPISGHATLYWYQQILGQGPKLLIQFQNNGVVDDSQLPKDRFSAERLKGVDSTLKIQPAKLEDSAVYLCASSPGNSPLHFGNGTRLTVT.

This clone turned up a few times. The chain links TRBV7-2 to TRBJ1-2; the match to TRBD1 covers 7 bases. The CDR3 consists of 16 residues. Trimming removed 5 bases from V and 5 bases from J; junction bases left unmatched: 14. CDR1 is SGHTA and CDR2 is FQGNSA in the germline V gene. Here the CDR3 reads CASSPGQAKTLYGYTF. The CDR3 DNA reads as TGTGCCAGCAGCCCCGGACAGGCCAAGACCCTTTATGGCTACACCTTC.

The gene calls are TRBV12-3 or TRBV12-4 and TRBJ1-2; TRBD1 is a possible D gene (6 bases). The CDR3 spans 13 residues. V was pared by 5 bases and J by 6 bases, with 13 bases between. The CDR3 spells CASSPRDTHGYTF. The CDR3 region has the DNA TGTGCCAGCAGTCCCCGGGACACCCATGGCTACACCTTC.

V is TRBV4-3 and J is TRBJ2-3, with D possibly matching TRBD2 (6 bases). V lost 4 bases to trimming and J lost 3 bases, with 20 bases between them. Germline V gene lookup returns CDR1 LGHNA and CDR2 YSLEER. CDR3 length equals 17 residues. The CDR3 reads CASSRLGLLVRTDTQYF. Here the CDR3 DNA reads TGCGCCAGCAGCCGATTAGGACTACTAGTGAGGACAGATACGCAGTATTTT.

The gene calls are TRBV7-2 and TRBJ2-7; 13 bases fit TRBD2. This CDR3 comprises 17 residues. Germline assignment: CDR1 SGHTA and CDR2 FQGNSA. V lost 4 bases to trimming and J lost 3 bases; unmatched junction nucleotides: 9. The CDR3 spells CASSSQGTSGVHYEQYF. The CDR3 nucleotides are TGTGCCAGCAGCTCGCAGGGGACTAGCGGGGTTCACTACGAGCAGTACTTC.